These T cell receptor beta chains were read from a single sample in a study of vaccination and CD4 T cells after COVID-19. TCRdb reprocessed the PCR reads with MiXCR, giving one entry per CDR3 protein. Of 3,500 to 5,500 distinct CDR3 sequences detected, around 68% appear once; the ten largest clones hold around 25%. No antigen has been identified for these receptors. The sequenced sample consisted of CD4+ T cells from blood, cultured in vitro. Receptors were obtained from a human donor who had recovered from COVID-19. The conserved cysteine and the conserved F or W are not part of the CDR3 here.

j_call,v_call,cdr3_aa
TRBJ2-7,TRBV10-1,ASSESGRGEQY
TRBJ1-2,TRBV20-1,SHTRDRNYGYT
TRBJ2-3,TRBV5-4,ASSSPGPNTQY
TRBJ1-2,TRBV5-6,ASSIAPEGGYT
TRBJ1-6,TRBV6-1,ASSDVLRGTPLH
TRBJ1-2,TRBV7-2,ASSTIRYGYT
TRBJ1-2,TRBV6-1,ATLDGRSYT
TRBJ1-1,TRBV20-1,TKGGNTEAF
TRBJ2-1,TRBV20-1,SARWPEGNEQF
TRBJ2-5,TRBV6-1,ASKGTGQGEETQY
TRBJ1-5,TRBV7-2,ASSLAGYSNQPQH
TRBJ1-2,TRBV7-9,ASSLAQFNYGYT
TRBJ1-2,TRBV7-3,ASSLPAYHGYT
TRBJ1-2,TRBV5-4,ASSASSYGYT
TRBJ1-1,TRBV15,ATSRESGITEAF
TRBJ1-2,TRBV6-1,ASGPGQGAGGYT
TRBJ1-2,TRBV10-3,ASTETNYGYT
TRBJ2-5,TRBV7-9,ASRHRAEETQY
TRBJ2-7,TRBV7-2,ASSPRTSGGAREQY
TRBJ2-7,TRBV6-1,ASNSLRYEQY
TRBJ2-7,TRBV6-1,ASSPGRDSYEQY
TRBJ1-2,TRBV6-2/TRBV6-3,ASTGFYGYT
TRBJ2-5,TRBV7-9,ASSLSISGETQY
TRBJ2-5,TRBV20-1,SATLPLQGALVETQY
TRBJ2-3,TRBV27,ASSFLAGSRDTQY
TRBJ1-2,TRBV7-9,ASSLLSRFGYT
TRBJ1-6,TRBV18,ASSEQGSSPLH
TRBJ1-1,TRBV2,ASSDWGGPTEAF
TRBJ2-3,TRBV6-5,ASSYTNPSLAGGRSTDTQY
TRBJ1-5,TRBV10-3,ATSQGTNQPQH